This T cell receptor beta chain comes out of a study of identical twins. Study outcomes and limitations: For out-of-frame alpha sequences shared by twins, low generation probability was in excess. Invariant MAIT and iNKT cells could partly confound zero-insertion analyses.

In TCRdb, the 5' RACE reads were re-called with MiXCR into one record per CDR3 protein. The sample holds some 630,000 distinct CDR3 sequences, about 7% seen once. A word on this clonotype: Its antigen is currently unknown.

This same sample was also part of a study on yellow fever vaccine responses in identical twins.

The source material was PBMCs. The TCR sequence derives from a young woman in good health.

The CDR3 reads CASSQVLRGSYEQFF. The CDR3, as DNA: TGTGCCAGCAGCCAAGTTTTACGAGGGAGCTATGAGCAGTTCTTC. The chain recombines TRBV14 with TRBJ2-1; maybe TRBD2 (5 bases). The V end was cut by 1 base, the J end by 8 bases, with 15 bases between. The germline V gene encodes CDR1 SGHDN and CDR2 FVKESK. This CDR3 spans 15 amino acids.